This TCR beta chain was sequenced for a study of T cells after yellow fever vaccination. Via MiXCR, TCRdb re-called the 5' RACE reads, giving one row per CDR3 protein. The profile shows over 300,000 distinct CDR3 sequences, more than 3% of them singletons. This clonotype was counted between two and nine times. This receptor was identified in a young man who received the YFV17D yellow fever vaccine. The sequencing used PBMCs, collected on the day of the yellow fever booster vaccination.

The DNA for the CDR3 is TGTGCCAGCAGTTACCGGGACAGGGGCCGCAATCAGCCCCAGCATTTT. The encoded protein is CASSYRDRGRNQPQHF. The chain is built from TRBV6-2 or TRBV6-3 and TRBJ1-5; 10 nucleotides align to TRBD1. CDR3 length equals 16 residues. Losses at the gene ends were 2 bases for V and 2 bases for J; bases not matched to a gene: 3. Germline lookup yields CDR1 MNHEY and CDR2 SVGEGT.